The 16 T cell receptor beta chains reported below all come from one sample, sequenced in a study of blood T cell repertoires in COVID-19. Assay used: immunoSEQ multiplex PCR; TCRdb lists only in-frame clones, some missing. The profile shows about 28,000 clones, roughly 90% of them singletons. The sample comprised peripheral blood. The source of these receptors is a human donor in a cohort sampled during active COVID-19.

The gene calls are TRBV10-3 and TRBJ1-2; TRBD1 matches 7 bases. Germline V lookup: CDR1 ENHRY, CDR2 SYGVKD. J gave up 7 bases and V 7 bases, and 18 bases lay outside the gene matches. The length of the CDR3 is 16 residues. The CDR3 DNA is TGTGCCATCAAGAACTTCGCCCTAGACAGGGAAGGTGGCTACACCTTC. Protein: CAIKNFALDREGGYTF.

The chain uses TRBV19 and TRBJ2-3; 8 bases line up with TRBD2. Germline lookup yields CDR1 LNHDA and CDR2 SQIVND (reference sequence). The CDR3 covers 16 residues. The trim removed 6 bases at V and 5 bases at J, leaving 13 bases unmatched. The CDR3 protein is CASSLMWERGKDTQYF. In nucleotides, the CDR3 is TGTGCCAGTAGCCTCATGTGGGAGCGGGGGAAAGATACGCAGTATTTT.

V is TRBV5-1 and J is TRBJ1-4; 8 bases align to TRBD1. Trimming took 2 bases from V and 7 from J; bases not matched to a gene: 4. CDR1 SGHRS and CDR2 YFSETQ come from the germline V gene. The CDR3 is 14 amino acids. The CDR3 DNA reads TGCGCCAGCAGCTTAACAGGGGGTCGTGAAAAACTGTTTTTT. It codes for CASSLTGGREKLFF.

The genes are TRBV5-4 and TRBJ2-7, with a weak D call TRBD1 (5 bases). The CDR3 has 15 residues. Trimming pared 1 base from V and 6 bases from J, leaving 17 bases between. Germline V CDR1 and CDR2: SGHNT, YYREEE (reference sequence). DNA for the CDR3: TGTGCCAGCAGCTTGCGACCAGGGCATATCGGCGAGCAGTACTTC. Translated, it gives CASSLRPGHIGEQYF.

This chain connects TRBV14 to TRBJ2-1, with 8 bases that match TRBD2. This CDR3 is 15 amino acids long. Germline CDR1 reads SGHDN; CDR2 reads FVKESK. The J segment lost 5 bases and the V segment lost 4 bases, leaving 7 bases of the junction unmatched. CDR3 region: CASSPLAGGHNEQFF. The CDR3 DNA reads TGTGCCAGCAGCCCTCTGGCGGGGGGACACAATGAGCAGTTCTTC.

The chain couples TRBV11-3 to TRBJ2-2; perhaps TRBD1 as D (5 bases). With 1 base removed from V and 0 bases from J, the gap between germline ends came to 6 bases. Germline V lookup: CDR1 SGHNT, CDR2 YENEEA. The CDR3 extends over 15 amino acids. CDR3 sequence: CASSLGGPNTGELFF. The DNA for the CDR3 is TGTGCCAGCAGCTTAGGGGGCCCGAACACCGGGGAGCTGTTTTTT.

The V and J genes are TRBV24-1 and TRBJ2-6; 9 bases agree with TRBD1. Germline CDR1 KGHDR, CDR2 SFDVKD. The V segment lost 9 bases and the J segment 2 bases; nucleotides outside the gene matches: 10. The length of the CDR3 is 17 residues. CDR3 protein: CATEPGTGIPGANVLTF. Written as DNA, the CDR3 is TGTGCCACCGAACCCGGGACAGGGATTCCTGGGGCCAACGTCCTGACTTTC.

The J gene is TRBJ2-7, the V gene TRBV4-2; the match to TRBD2 covers 11 bases. V shed 0 bases, J shed 2 bases, and the junction held 0 bases outside the gene matches. This CDR3 is built from 15 residues. Germline values: CDR1 LGHNA, CDR2 YNFKEQ. The CDR3, as DNA: TGTGCCAGCAGCCAAGAGACTAGCGGGGCCTACGAGCAGTACTTC. Translating it yields CASSQETSGAYEQYF.

V is TRBV28 and J is TRBJ2-7; D is possibly TRBD1 (5 bases). Germline V lookup: CDR1 MDHEN, CDR2 SYDVKM. The CDR3 contains 14 residues. The V end lost 2 bases, the J end lost 3 bases, and 11 bases lay between the germline ends. The CDR3 sequence is CASSLPPDSYEQYF. The CDR3, as DNA: TGTGCCAGCAGTTTACCCCCCGACAGCTACGAGCAGTACTTC.

The table lists this clone with a few counts. The J gene is TRBJ1-1, the V gene TRBV13; 8 bases match TRBD1. Looked up from germline, CDR1 is PRHDT and CDR2 is FYEKMQ (reference sequence). V was pared by 6 bases and J by 5 bases, with 8 bases of the junction left unmatched. The CDR3 length is 14 residues. The chain's CDR3 is CASRRGTGITEAFF. CDR3 nucleotide sequence: TGTGCCAGCAGAAGGGGGACAGGTATAACTGAAGCTTTCTTT.

This clone was detected only once. This chain links TRBV5-4 with TRBJ1-2; TRBD1 matches 7 bases. The CDR3 has 15 residues. CDR1 and CDR2 (germline): SGHNT, YYREEE (reference sequence). Losses at the gene ends were 6 bases for V and 8 bases for J; bases not matched to a gene: 16. The CDR3 loop reads CASNTRTGDYKGYTF. The CDR3 region has the DNA TGTGCCAGCAACACACGGACAGGAGACTACAAGGGCTACACCTTC.

The chain has TRBV9 and TRBJ2-2; D uncertain. Trimming cost V 4 bases and J 4 bases, with 8 bases left between them. CDR1 is SGDLS and CDR2 is YYNGEE in the germline V gene. The CDR3 totals 13 residues. This chain's CDR3 is CASSPAGTGELFF. The CDR3 region has the DNA TGTGCCAGCAGCCCCGCAGGCACCGGGGAGCTGTTTTTT.

This chain joins TRBV6-5 and TRBJ2-5; D may be TRBD2 (6 bases). Trimming removed 0 bases from V and 2 bases from J, with 13 bases in between. This CDR3 is 16 amino acids long. CDR1 and CDR2 from the germline V gene are MNHEY and SVGAGI. Here the CDR3 DNA reads TGTGCCAGCAGTTACTCGACCGAGCGGGTACAAGAGACCCAGTACTTC. Amino acid sequence: CASSYSTERVQETQYF.

In this sample, this clone turned up once. The V call is TRBV3-1 (or the pseudogene TRBV3-2), the J call TRBJ1-4; unclear D gene. This CDR3 comprises 13 residues. Per the germline V gene, CDR1 is LGHDT and CDR2 is YNNKEL (reference sequence). The V and J ends lost 8 bases and 7 bases respectively, with 14 bases between them. The CDR3 loop reads CASASRRGEKLFF. Here the CDR3 DNA reads TGTGCCAGCGCTTCGAGACGCGGTGAAAAACTGTTTTTT.

The J gene is TRBJ1-2, the V gene TRBV11-1; no firm D call. The V and J ends lost 6 bases and 0 bases respectively, with 8 bases between them. The CDR3 has 13 residues. Looked up from germline, CDR1 is SGHAT and CDR2 is FQDESV (reference sequence). In nucleotides, the CDR3 is TGTGCCAGCAGTGAAAGCCCTAACTATGGCTACACCTTC. This gives the protein CASSESPNYGYTF.

Only one count was recorded for this clone. The V and J genes are TRBV7-6 and TRBJ2-2; 8 bases map to TRBD2. The V gene end was trimmed by 5 bases and the J gene end by 5 bases; junction bases not matched to a gene: 1. CDR1 is SGHVS and CDR2 is FNYEAQ in the germline V gene. This CDR3 is built from 13 residues. CDR3 loop: CASSTGGTGELFF. CDR3 nucleotides: TGTGCCAGCAGCACGGGAGGGACCGGGGAGCTGTTTTTT.